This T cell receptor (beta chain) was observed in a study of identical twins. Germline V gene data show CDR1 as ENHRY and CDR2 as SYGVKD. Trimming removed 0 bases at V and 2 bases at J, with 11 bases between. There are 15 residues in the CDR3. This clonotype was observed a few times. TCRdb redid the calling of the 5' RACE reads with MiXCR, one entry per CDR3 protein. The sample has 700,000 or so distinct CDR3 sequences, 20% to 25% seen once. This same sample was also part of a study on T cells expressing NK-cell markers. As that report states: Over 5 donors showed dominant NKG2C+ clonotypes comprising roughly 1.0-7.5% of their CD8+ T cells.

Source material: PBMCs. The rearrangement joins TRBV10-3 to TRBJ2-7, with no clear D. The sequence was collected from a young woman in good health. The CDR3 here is CAISESLDGAYEQYF. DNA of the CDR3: TGTGCCATCAGTGAGTCTTTGGACGGAGCCTACGAGCAGTACTTC.